This T cell receptor beta chain was identified in a study of radiation and T cells in renal cell carcinoma. Study-wide points: From baseline, blood top tumor clonotypes peaked at 2 weeks post-radiation. Without pretreatment biopsies, baseline tumor clonotype presence was undetermined.

The time point denotes: blood 4 weeks post-SBRT, at nephrectomy. Treatment described: 15 Gy SBRT to primary tumor, nephrectomy 4 weeks later. Nephrectomy followed 15 Gy stereotactic body radiation by 4 weeks. The patient's renal cell carcinoma had clear cell pathology. This clone was seen a single time. Its cognate antigen is unknown. This CDR3 has 15 amino acids. Germline CDR1 and CDR2: WSHSY and SAAADI. V lost 6 bases and J lost 6, with 20 bases in between. Libraries were prepared by immunoSEQ multiplex PCR; TCRdb keeps only in-frame clonotypes and omits some of them. This sample has over 120,000 clones, with about 86% found just once.

This receptor was taken from a woman between 50 and 59 years old with renal cell carcinoma. The V call is TRBV10-2, the J call TRBJ1-1; tentative D call: TRBD1 (6 bases). The sample was blood, taken from a patient whose treatment included radiotherapy and nephrectomy. The CDR3 loop reads CASRSRGATGAEAFF. The CDR3 DNA is TGCGCCAGCAGATCTCGGGGGGCCACTGGAGCTGAAGCTTTCTTT.